These 16 T cell receptor beta chains share one sample of origin, sequenced in a study of cytomegalovirus exposure and HLA in healthy donors (dated by TCRdb to the late 2010s). Libraries were built with the immunoSEQ multiplex PCR assay. For the multiplex PCR, a mixture combining 60 forward primers for TCR Vbeta segments and 13 reverse primers for TCR Jbeta segments was used. TCRdb retrieved this table from immuneACCESS and kept in-frame rearrangements only. Not all clones are present; in checked studies, unresolved V genes account for under half, and no reason is known for the remainder. Recorded for this sample are 85,000 to 100,000 clones; roughly three fifths of them occurred a single time. The ten largest account for roughly 3% of the sample. The material sequenced was PBMCs. These receptors all come from a man aged 60 to 69 in good health and CMV-seronegative.

The gene calls are TRBV11-3 and TRBJ1-3; D may be TRBD1 (6 bases). Trimming removed 4 bases at V and 1 base at J, with 8 bases between. The germline gives CDR1 SGHNT, CDR2 YENEEA. This CDR3 is built from 14 residues. The CDR3: CASSSGQSGNTIYF. CDR3 nucleotides: TGTGCCAGCAGCTCCGGACAGTCTGGAAACACCATATATTTT.

The chain joins TRBV6-1 to TRBJ2-1, with a tentative D call TRBD1 (5 bases). The V end was cut by 3 bases, the J end by 4 bases, with 10 bases between. Germline V gene data show CDR1 as MNHNS and CDR2 as SASEGT. This CDR3 contains 14 residues. CDR3 bases: TGTGCCAGCAGTGAGAACGGACAATACAATGAGCAGTTCTTC. Residues: CASSENGQYNEQFF.

The chain links TRBV11-2 to TRBJ2-2; D is unresolved. Germline CDR1 reads SGHAT; CDR2 reads FQNNGV. Trimming removed 1 base at V and 6 bases at J, with 12 bases between. The CDR3 runs 15 residues. The CDR3 sequence: CASSLGLQNSGELFF. The CDR3 nucleotides read TGTGCCAGCAGCTTAGGGCTCCAGAATTCCGGGGAGCTGTTTTTT.

The chain couples TRBV6-5 to TRBJ2-5; D might be TRBD2 (5 bases). The germline V gene encodes CDR1 MNHEY and CDR2 SVGAGI. The CDR3 runs to 14 residues. Trimming removed 5 bases at V and 4 bases at J, with 14 bases between. CDR3 DNA sequence: TGTGCCAGCAGTGATGAGGGAATTCTAGAGACCCAGTACTTC. It codes for CASSDEGILETQYF.

The chain uses TRBV5-1 and TRBJ2-7, with 7 nucleotides matching TRBD2. V lost 0 bases to trimming and J lost 6 bases; unmatched junction nucleotides: 12. Germline V CDR1 and CDR2: SGHRS, YFSETQ. The CDR3 extends over 16 amino acids. CDR3: CASSLGDRSGIPEQYF. The DNA for the CDR3 is TGCGCCAGCAGCTTGGGGGATAGGAGCGGGATACCCGAGCAGTACTTC.

This clone occurred a few times. The gene calls are TRBV7-9 and TRBJ2-7; 9 bases agree with TRBD1. CDR3 length: 14 amino acids. After removal of 5 bases from V and 7 bases from J, the junction contained 9 bases not matched to a gene. Per germline, CDR1 SEHNR and CDR2 FQNEAQ (reference sequence). The CDR3 region is CASSPNRGLGEQYF. The CDR3 nucleotides read TGTGCCAGCAGCCCGAACAGGGGGCTGGGGGAGCAGTACTTC.

The chain joins TRBV19 to TRBJ2-1; 11 bases fit TRBD1. Germline CDR1 LNHDA, CDR2 SQIVND (reference sequence). The V and J ends lost 7 bases and 15 bases, in that order; junction bases with no gene match: 11. The CDR3 is 13 residues long. CDR3 sequence: CASTRTGGVYPFF. CDR3 sequence (DNA): TGTGCCAGTACCCGGACAGGGGGCGTTTATCCGTTCTTC.

This clone was detected only a few times. The chain couples TRBV5-4 to TRBJ2-7; D gene ambiguous. V lost 5 bases and J 4 bases, leaving 10 bases between the germline ends. CDR1 is SGHNT, CDR2 YYREEE, per germline (reference sequence). The CDR3 has 12 amino acids. As DNA, the CDR3 is TGTGCCAGCAGTACTGCGGAGTACGAGCAGTACTTC. It is translated as CASSTAEYEQYF. The full variable domain, its missing parts supplied by reference TRBV5-4 and TRBJ2-7, is ETGVTQSPTHLIKTRGQQVTLRCSSQSGHNTVSWYQQALGQGPQFIFQYYREEENGRGNFPPRFSGLQFPNYSSELNVNALELDDSALYLCASSTAEYEQYFGPGTRLTVT.

V gene TRBV4-2 combines with J gene TRBJ2-1, with 7 bases aligning to TRBD2. After removal of 0 bases from V and 4 bases from J, the junction contained 3 bases not matched to a gene. CDR3 length equals 15 residues. In germline, CDR1 is LGHNA, CDR2 YNFKEQ. CDR3 residues: CASSQDLRGYNEQFF. CDR3 DNA: TGTGCCAGCAGCCAAGATCTGCGGGGGTACAATGAGCAGTTCTTC.

The V gene is TRBV11-3, the J gene TRBJ2-7; 10 positions match TRBD2. V trimming: 5 bases; J trimming: 0 bases; junction bases outside the gene matches: 10. The germline V gene encodes CDR1 SGHNT and CDR2 YENEEA. CDR3 length: 17 residues. The CDR3 loop is CASSLAPSGRASYEQYF. The CDR3 DNA follows: TGTGCCAGCAGCCTCGCGCCAAGCGGGAGGGCCTCCTACGAGCAGTACTTC.

This clone was observed a single time. The rearrangement links TRBV5-6 to TRBJ1-1; D call uncertain. This CDR3 is built from 16 residues. Trimming removed 1 base from V and 4 bases from J, with 17 bases in between. CDR1 and CDR2 (germline): SGHDT, YYEEEE. For the CDR3, the DNA is TGTGCCAGCAGCTTGCGGTACAGATCTTTTAGCACTGAAGCTTTCTTT. As protein: CASSLRYRSFSTEAFF.

The V call is TRBV7-2, the J call TRBJ2-5, with D perhaps given as TRBD1 or TRBD2 (5 bases each). The J call may not be correct, given that the DNA end is closer to TRBJ2-7. The germline CDR1 and CDR2 sequences are SGHTA and FQGNSA. The CDR3 runs to 15 residues. CDR3 loop: CASSFRDGGDYEQYF. The DNA for the CDR3 is TGTGCCAGCAGCTTCCGGGACGGTGGGGACTACGAGCAGTACTTC.

This clone was seen a handful of times. This chain links TRBV5-5 with TRBJ2-1; D perhaps matches TRBD2 (7 bases). V shed 0 bases and J shed 2 bases, with 12 bases lying between them. Germline V gene data show CDR1 as SGHKS and CDR2 as YYEKEE (reference sequence). This CDR3 spans 16 amino acids. In nucleotides, the CDR3 is TGTGCCAGCAGCTTGGAGGGGGGGGGTACCTACAATGAGCAGTTCTTC. It is translated as CASSLEGGGTYNEQFF.

V is TRBV5-4 and J is TRBJ2-5; 7 nucleotides match TRBD2. This CDR3 has 15 residues. V dropped 4 bases and J dropped 9; count of bases not matched to a gene: 15. CDR1 is SGHNT and CDR2 is YYREEE in the germline V gene (reference sequence). DNA of the CDR3: TGTGCCAGCAGCCTCGGGGAGGGTTTACCCAAGGCCCAGTACTTC. It is translated as CASSLGEGLPKAQYF.

The chain recombines TRBV27 with TRBJ1-4; no clear D gene. Germline-derived CDR1 and CDR2 are MNHEY and SMNVEV (reference sequence). V was pared by 9 bases and J by 5 bases, with 13 bases between. The CDR3 is 13 amino acids. The CDR3 region is CASSGLLNEKLFF. The CDR3 nucleotides are TGTGCCAGTTCTGGTCTCCTAAATGAAAAACTGTTTTTT.

CDR3 in amino acids: CASSESRGRDEKLFF. CDR3 bases: TGCGCCAGCAGTGAGTCGCGGGGAAGGGATGAAAAACTGTTTTTT. The chain uses TRBV10-1 and TRBJ1-4, with unresolved D. The V gene's germline CDR1 is WNHNN and CDR2 SYGVQD (reference sequence). The V end was cut by 0 bases, the J end by 6 bases, with 11 bases between. The CDR3 is 15 amino acids.